This TCR beta chain originates from a study of cytomegalovirus exposure and HLA in healthy donors. Trimming cost V 5 bases and J 2 bases, with 10 bases left between them. The germline CDR1 and CDR2 sequences are PRHDT and FYEKMQ (reference sequence). This CDR3 spans 13 amino acids. PCR primers comprised 60 Vbeta and 13 Jbeta primers. Some clones are missing from TCRdb's copy, which holds only in-frame ones; the method was immunoSEQ multiplex PCR. The repertoire holds roughly 110,000 clones, with 82% as singletons. This chain links TRBV13 with TRBJ2-7; D remains unclear. The sample taken for sequencing was PBMCs. This clonotype originated in a man aged 25-45 years in good health and CMV-seropositive. The CDR3 DNA reads as TGTGCCAGCAGCCAAGGCGGAGCCTACGAGCAGTACTTC. Translated, it gives CASSQGGAYEQYF.